Listed below are T cell receptor beta chains from one sample, sequenced in a study of OX40 agonist ivuxolimab in advanced cancers. TCRdb's table, derived via immunoSEQ multiplex PCR, lists solely in-frame clones and lacks some. In the table there are 50,000 to 75,000 clones, roughly nine tenths of which are singletons. Sequenced material: CD4+ or CD8+ T cells sorted from blood, taken in a trial of the OX40 agonist ivuxolimab. The receptors here all came from an adult with an advanced solid tumor such as melanoma, head and neck, liver or kidney cancer. The CDR3 runs from the conserved cysteine through the conserved F or W. The order of the fields is J gene, clone size, D gene, V gene, CDR3 protein, CDR3 DNA. D genes are given only for firm matches. Clone size is not always given. Where it is, it says once, few, many or a class for expanded clones.

j_call: TRBJ2-2
clone_size: .
d_call: TRBD2
v_call: TRBV11-2
cdr3_aa: CASSWWTAGGPGGELFF
cdr3_nt: TGTGCCAGCAGCTGGTGGACAGCGGGAGGGCCGGGCGGGGAGCTGTTTTTT

j_call: TRBJ2-7
clone_size: .
d_call: .
v_call: TRBV4-1
cdr3_aa: CASSQVSLGDYEQYF
cdr3_nt: TGCGCCAGCAGCCAAGTTAGCCTTGGAGACTACGAGCAGTACTTC

j_call: TRBJ2-3
clone_size: .
d_call: .
v_call: TRBV7-2
cdr3_aa: CASSLVVFTDTQYF
cdr3_nt: TGTGCCAGCAGCTTAGTCGTCTTCACAGATACGCAGTATTTT

j_call: TRBJ1-3
clone_size: .
d_call: .
v_call: TRBV9
cdr3_aa: CASSFGGVPDTIYF
cdr3_nt: TGTGCCAGCAGCTTTGGGGGTGTTCCGGACACCATATATTTT

j_call: TRBJ1-4
clone_size: .
d_call: TRBD1
v_call: TRBV5-1
cdr3_aa: CASSRRPDRNEKLFF
cdr3_nt: TGCGCCAGCAGCCGGCGCCCGGACAGGAATGAAAAACTGTTTTTT

j_call: TRBJ2-7
clone_size: .
d_call: TRBD2
v_call: TRBV7-2
cdr3_aa: CASSLLAGVYEQYF
cdr3_nt: TGTGCCAGCAGCTTACTAGCGGGAGTCTACGAGCAGTACTTC

j_call: TRBJ2-5
clone_size: .
d_call: .
v_call: TRBV5-1
cdr3_aa: CASSSRWTQETQYF
cdr3_nt: TGCGCCAGCAGCTCCCGGTGGACCCAAGAGACCCAGTACTTC

j_call: TRBJ2-2
clone_size: .
d_call: .
v_call: TRBV29-1
cdr3_aa: CSVSQKSNTGELFF
cdr3_nt: TGCAGCGTTTCCCAGAAATCGAACACCGGGGAGCTGTTTTTT

j_call: TRBJ2-5
clone_size: once
d_call: TRBD2
v_call: TRBV5-5
cdr3_aa: CASSLTSGETQYF
cdr3_nt: TGTGCCAGCAGCCTGACTAGCGGGGAGACCCAGTACTTC

j_call: TRBJ2-3
clone_size: .
d_call: TRBD2
v_call: TRBV5-1
cdr3_aa: CASSWKKGLAADTQYF
cdr3_nt: TGCGCCAGCAGCTGGAAAAAGGGACTAGCGGCAGATACGCAGTATTTT

j_call: TRBJ2-3
clone_size: .
d_call: TRBD2
v_call: TRBV9
cdr3_aa: CASSYRFGGDTQYF
cdr3_nt: TGTGCCAGCAGCTACAGGTTCGGGGGGGATACGCAGTATTTT

j_call: TRBJ2-2
clone_size: .
d_call: TRBD1
v_call: TRBV5-1
cdr3_aa: CASSLEGAGGELFF
cdr3_nt: TGCGCCAGCAGCTTGGAGGGGGCCGGCGGGGAGCTGTTTTTT

j_call: TRBJ2-7
clone_size: once
d_call: TRBD1
v_call: TRBV5-1
cdr3_aa: CASSLEGTAYEQYF
cdr3_nt: TGCGCCAGCAGCTTGGAAGGGACAGCCTACGAGCAGTACTTC